These 26 T cell receptor beta chains share one sample of origin, sequenced in a study of shared clonotypes between healthy human individuals. The assay was immunoSEQ multiplex PCR, and TCRdb's table has in-frame clones only and misses some. The table includes some 2,500,000 clones, 80% to 95% detected once. Sequencing input: naive CD4+ T cells from PBMCs. As to subset: CD45RA+ positively selected. These receptors were obtained from a man younger than 35 in good health. Some clones in this sample may be carry-over from other donors' samples.

This clone was picked up a small number of times. The rearrangement uses TRBV19 and TRBJ1-1; a weak D match, TRBD1 (5 bases). The CDR3 runs 14 residues. The germline V and J ends were trimmed by 6 bases and 1 base, with 12 bases remaining between them. In germline, CDR1 is LNHDA, CDR2 SQIVND (reference sequence). DNA of the CDR3: TGTGCCAGTAGGGTAGGGGTCCAGAACACTGAAGCTTTCTTT. Translated: CASRVGVQNTEAFF.

The chain is built from TRBV18 and TRBJ1-1; tentatively, D is TRBD1 (5 bases). The germline V gene encodes CDR1 KGHSH and CDR2 LQKENI. This CDR3 has 14 amino acids. Deletions cut 0 bases from V and 6 bases from J, with 11 bases between. The chain's CDR3 is CASSPPPGTAEAFF. The DNA for the CDR3 is TGTGCCAGCTCACCACCTCCGGGGACCGCTGAAGCTTTCTTT. The full variable domain, rest sourced from reference TRBV18 and TRBJ1-1, is NAGVMQNPRHLVRRRGQEARLRCSPMKGHSHVYWYRQLPEEGLKFMVYLQKENIIDESGMPKERFSAEFPKEGPSILRIQQVVRGDSAAYFCASSPPPGTAEAFFGQGTRLTVV.

This chain links TRBV28 with TRBJ2-2; D tentatively fits TRBD1 or TRBD2 (6 bases each). The CDR3 runs to 15 residues. Germline CDR1 reads MDHEN; CDR2 reads SYDVKM. The CDR3 is CAHRGAPANTGELFF. CDR3 nucleotides: TGTGCTCATAGGGGGGCCCCTGCGAACACCGGGGAGCTGTTTTTT.

The chain links TRBV12-2 to TRBJ2-7; TRBD2 is the table's D call and was not checked against the DNA. TRBV12-2 is termed a pseudogene. The CDR3 contains 16 residues. The CDR3 DNA sequence: TGTGCAAGTCGCCCCCGCGGCGGGAGGGCCTTCTACGAGCAGTACTTC. Its translation: CASRPRGGRAFYEQYF.

V is TRBV12-5 and J is TRBJ2-5, with D tentatively TRBD2 (5 bases). The CDR3 contains 11 residues. With 2 bases removed from V and 9 bases from J, the gap between germline ends came to 7 bases. Germline-derived CDR1 and CDR2 are LGHNT and FRNRAP. The CDR3 is CASGLMEAQYF. The CDR3 nucleotides read TGTGCTAGTGGTTTGATGGAGGCCCAGTACTTC.

This chain joins TRBV28 and TRBJ2-2; 11 bases map to TRBD2. This CDR3 contains 15 residues. V gave up 5 bases and J gave up 6 bases; unmatched junction bases: 5. The V gene's germline CDR1 is MDHEN and CDR2 SYDVKM. Written as DNA, the CDR3 is TGTGCCAGCAGTACTAGCGGGAGAAATCCCGGGGAGCTGTTTTTT. This gives the protein CASSTSGRNPGELFF.

This sequence joins TRBV29-1 and TRBJ2-5; D may be TRBD2 (5 bases). The CDR3 length is 14 residues. Between the trimmed V and J ends, which lost 4 bases and 4 bases, there was a span of 16 bases. CDR1 and CDR2 from the germline V gene are SQVTM and ANQGSEA. The CDR3 protein is CSVVTGGVRETQYF. CDR3 in DNA: TGCAGCGTTGTCACCGGAGGCGTGCGAGAGACCCAGTACTTC. Supplemented by reference TRBV29-1 and TRBJ2-5, the full variable domain reads SAVISQKPSRDICQRGTSLTIQCQVDSQVTMMFWYRQQPGQSLTLIATANQGSEATYESGFVIDKFPISRPNLTFSTLTVSNMSPEDSSIYLCSVVTGGVRETQYFGPGTRLLVL.

The CDR3 reads CASTPDPGQGVTYNEQFF. The CDR3 DNA is TGTGCCAGCACCCCTGACCCGGGTCAGGGAGTTACCTACAATGAGCAGTTCTTC. This chain connects TRBV7-9 to TRBJ2-1; D may match TRBD1 or TRBD2 (5 bases each). This CDR3 has 18 residues. V shed 7 bases and J shed 2 bases, with 24 bases lying between them. Per the germline V gene, CDR1 is SEHNR and CDR2 is FQNEAQ (reference sequence).

Details on this clone: A read error may account for a junction end that differs from germline. V usage is TRBV4-1 and J usage is TRBJ2-7, with a possible D match to TRBD1 (6 bases). The germline V gene encodes CDR1 MGHRA and CDR2 YSYEKL. The CDR3 spans 14 residues. CDR3 amino acids: CASSQPGQVPAQDF. The CDR3 coding sequence is TGCGCCAGCAGCCAGCCGGGACAAGTTCCGGCTCAGGACTTC.

The rearrangement links TRBV11-2 to TRBJ1-3; weak D call: TRBD1 (5 bases). CDR1 SGHAT and CDR2 FQNNGV come from the germline V gene. CDR3 length: 15 amino acids. V gave up 5 bases and J gave up 0 bases, with 11 bases separating them. This CDR3 reads CASSPPGVSGNTIYF. The CDR3 bases are TGTGCCAGCAGCCCCCCGGGGGTCTCTGGAAACACCATATATTTT.

This clone has just a few counts. The CDR3 reads CASSSFSGNTIYF. The CDR3 DNA follows: TGTGCCAGCAGTTCCTTCTCTGGAAACACCATATATTTT. The rearrangement uses TRBV28 and TRBJ1-3; D call uncertain. CDR3 length equals 13 residues. Germline CDR1 is MDHEN and CDR2 is SYDVKM. V was shortened by 4 bases and J by 0 bases, with 4 bases between the two germline ends.

The rearrangement joins TRBV5-5 to TRBJ1-5, with 7 bases that match TRBD1. V was clipped by 5 bases and J by 0 bases; unmatched bases: 8. This CDR3 spans 16 amino acids. In germline, CDR1 is SGHKS, CDR2 YYEKEE (reference sequence). The CDR3 protein is CASSYLTGDSNQPQHF. CDR3 coding DNA: TGTGCCAGCAGTTATTTAACAGGGGATAGCAATCAGCCCCAGCATTTT. Combining the CDR3 with reference TRBV5-5 and TRBJ1-5 gives the whole variable domain DAGVTQSPTHLIKTRGQQVTLRCSPISGHKSVSWYQQVLGQGPQFIFQYYEKEERGRGNFPDRFSARQFPNYSSELNVNALLLGDSALYLCASSYLTGDSNQPQHFGDGTRLSIL.

This rearrangement joins TRBV1 to TRBJ2-7; TRBD2, as called in the table, went unchecked against the DNA. TRBV1 is tagged as a pseudogene. This CDR3 has 15 amino acids. The CDR3 is CTSLGRDGTLYEQYF. CDR3 nucleotides: TGCACCAGCCTCGGGAGGGACGGGACTCTCTACGAGCAGTACTTC.

The V and J genes are TRBV7-3 and TRBJ2-7, with 8 bases matching TRBD1. CDR1 and CDR2 (germline): SGHTA, FQGTGA. V dropped 0 bases and J dropped 0; count of bases not matched to a gene: 4. The CDR3 is made up of 16 amino acids. CDR3 nucleotides: TGTGCCAGCAGCTTAACAGGACAGGGTGCCTCCTACGAGCAGTACTTC. This translates into CASSLTGQGASYEQYF.

The chain recombines TRBV28 with TRBJ2-2; possible D gene TRBD2, 5 bases. Trimming shortened V by 5 bases and J by 3 bases, and 13 bases separated the two germline ends. CDR3 size: 15 residues. Germline CDR1 reads MDHEN; CDR2 reads SYDVKM. DNA for the CDR3: TGTGCCAGCAGTCCCTACCGGGGTTACACCGGGGAGCTGTTTTTT. Protein product: CASSPYRGYTGELFF.

As DNA, the CDR3 is TGTGCCAGCAGCCCCTCGCGGGAGGTTGAGCAGTTCTTC. Translated, it gives CASSPSREVEQFF. The chain combines TRBV7-3 with TRBJ2-1; 8 nucleotides line up with TRBD2. V shed 5 bases and J 9 bases; nucleotides not matched to a gene: 6. The CDR3 extends over 13 amino acids. Germline V CDR1 and CDR2: SGHTA, FQGTGA.

On this clone: Other DNA sequences in this sample translate to the same CDR3. The chain has TRBV14 and TRBJ1-1, with TRBD1 as a possible D gene (6 bases). The CDR3 length is 14 residues. Germline assignment: CDR1 SGHDN and CDR2 FVKESK. Trimming took 1 base from V and 2 from J, leaving 8 bases between them. The CDR3 here is CASSQGQVNTEAFF. As DNA, the CDR3 is TGTGCCAGCAGCCAAGGACAGGTTAACACTGAAGCTTTCTTT. Supplemented by reference TRBV14 and TRBJ1-1, the full variable domain reads EAGVTQFPSHSVIEKGQTVTLRCDPISGHDNLYWYRRVMGKEIKFLLHFVKESKQDESGMPNNRFLAERTGGTYSTLKVQPAELEDSGVYFCASSQGQVNTEAFFGQGTRLTVV.

The V call is TRBV6-5, the J call TRBJ2-7; 13 bases are shared with TRBD2. Losses at the gene ends were 5 bases for V and 4 bases for J; bases not matched to a gene: 5. The CDR3 has 15 residues. Germline CDR1 is MNHEY and CDR2 is SVGAGI. CDR3 sequence reads: CASSPRTSGGYEQYF. As DNA, the CDR3 is TGTGCCAGCAGTCCTCGGACTAGCGGGGGATACGAGCAGTACTTC.

The rearrangement joins TRBV15 to TRBJ2-3, with D unclear. Germline V gives CDR1 LNHNV, CDR2 YYDKDF (reference sequence). V was trimmed by 5 bases and J by 0 bases, leaving 15 bases between them. The CDR3 is 16 residues long. The CDR3 region has the DNA TGTGCCACCAGCCGCAACAGTATAGGGAGCACAGATACGCAGTATTTT. Protein sequence: CATSRNSIGSTDTQYF.

The gene calls are TRBV5-6 and TRBJ2-2; unclear D gene. The CDR3 sequence is 13 residues long. With 2 bases removed from V and 5 bases from J, the gap between germline ends came to 7 bases. Germline CDR1 is SGHDT and CDR2 is YYEEEE. This CDR3 reads CASSLERTGELFF. As DNA, the CDR3 is TGTGCCAGCAGCTTAGAGAGAACCGGGGAGCTGTTTTTT.

V usage is TRBV28 and J usage is TRBJ1-2; D is possibly TRBD1 (5 bases). Germline CDR1 reads MDHEN; CDR2 reads SYDVKM. The V end lost 5 bases, the J end lost 2 bases, and 18 bases lay between the germline ends. The CDR3 runs to 16 residues. DNA for the CDR3: TGTGCCAGCAGTCCCCAACCCGGGGGGGGGAACTATGGCTACACCTTC. The encoded protein is CASSPQPGGGNYGYTF.

The V call is TRBV5-5, the J call TRBJ1-1, with D tentatively TRBD1 (5 bases). Germline V gene sequence: CDR1 SGHKS, CDR2 YYEKEE (reference sequence). The CDR3 length is 15 residues. V was shortened by 1 base and J by 1 base, with 11 bases between the two germline ends. The CDR3 loop reads CASSLMAGWNTEAFF. The CDR3 nucleotides read TGTGCCAGCAGCTTGATGGCAGGGTGGAACACTGAAGCTTTCTTT.

As concerns this clone: This same CDR3 is encoded by further DNA sequences in the sample. The chain has TRBV2 and TRBJ2-5; D gene uncertain. The V end lost 5 bases, the J end lost 0 bases, and 1 base lay between the germline ends. Germline values: CDR1 SNHLY, CDR2 FYNNEI. CDR3 size: 11 residues. The CDR3 region is CASSYQETQYF. DNA for the CDR3: TGTGCCAGCAGTTACCAAGAGACCCAGTACTTC.

As regards this clone: The sample holds other DNA sequences that translate to the same CDR3. The chain carries TRBV28 and TRBJ2-7, with 9 bases fitting TRBD1. This CDR3 is 13 amino acids long. Trimming removed 4 bases from V and 7 bases from J; junction bases left unmatched: 5. Germline CDR1 is MDHEN and CDR2 is SYDVKM. The CDR3 reads CASSSGQGGEQYF. In DNA form, the CDR3 reads TGTGCCAGCAGTTCGGGACAGGGCGGTGAGCAGTACTTC.

The V call is TRBV28, the J call TRBJ1-3, with D unresolved. The V end lost 3 bases, the J end lost 2 bases, and 14 bases lay between the germline ends. Germline V gene data show CDR1 as MDHEN and CDR2 as SYDVKM. The length of the CDR3 is 16 residues. The CDR3 DNA reads as TGTGCCAGCAGTTTCAACAGACTTACCACTGGAAACACCATATATTTT. Amino acid sequence: CASSFNRLTTGNTIYF.

V gene TRBV15 combines with J gene TRBJ1-2, with 7 nucleotides matching TRBD1. V lost 3 bases, J lost 8 bases, and 9 bases stayed unmatched. The CDR3 sequence is 14 residues long. Germline CDR1 LNHNV, CDR2 YYDKDF (reference sequence). The CDR3 reads CATSRGTVSEGYTF. Written as DNA, the CDR3 is TGTGCCACCAGCAGGGGGACAGTTTCGGAAGGCTACACCTTC.